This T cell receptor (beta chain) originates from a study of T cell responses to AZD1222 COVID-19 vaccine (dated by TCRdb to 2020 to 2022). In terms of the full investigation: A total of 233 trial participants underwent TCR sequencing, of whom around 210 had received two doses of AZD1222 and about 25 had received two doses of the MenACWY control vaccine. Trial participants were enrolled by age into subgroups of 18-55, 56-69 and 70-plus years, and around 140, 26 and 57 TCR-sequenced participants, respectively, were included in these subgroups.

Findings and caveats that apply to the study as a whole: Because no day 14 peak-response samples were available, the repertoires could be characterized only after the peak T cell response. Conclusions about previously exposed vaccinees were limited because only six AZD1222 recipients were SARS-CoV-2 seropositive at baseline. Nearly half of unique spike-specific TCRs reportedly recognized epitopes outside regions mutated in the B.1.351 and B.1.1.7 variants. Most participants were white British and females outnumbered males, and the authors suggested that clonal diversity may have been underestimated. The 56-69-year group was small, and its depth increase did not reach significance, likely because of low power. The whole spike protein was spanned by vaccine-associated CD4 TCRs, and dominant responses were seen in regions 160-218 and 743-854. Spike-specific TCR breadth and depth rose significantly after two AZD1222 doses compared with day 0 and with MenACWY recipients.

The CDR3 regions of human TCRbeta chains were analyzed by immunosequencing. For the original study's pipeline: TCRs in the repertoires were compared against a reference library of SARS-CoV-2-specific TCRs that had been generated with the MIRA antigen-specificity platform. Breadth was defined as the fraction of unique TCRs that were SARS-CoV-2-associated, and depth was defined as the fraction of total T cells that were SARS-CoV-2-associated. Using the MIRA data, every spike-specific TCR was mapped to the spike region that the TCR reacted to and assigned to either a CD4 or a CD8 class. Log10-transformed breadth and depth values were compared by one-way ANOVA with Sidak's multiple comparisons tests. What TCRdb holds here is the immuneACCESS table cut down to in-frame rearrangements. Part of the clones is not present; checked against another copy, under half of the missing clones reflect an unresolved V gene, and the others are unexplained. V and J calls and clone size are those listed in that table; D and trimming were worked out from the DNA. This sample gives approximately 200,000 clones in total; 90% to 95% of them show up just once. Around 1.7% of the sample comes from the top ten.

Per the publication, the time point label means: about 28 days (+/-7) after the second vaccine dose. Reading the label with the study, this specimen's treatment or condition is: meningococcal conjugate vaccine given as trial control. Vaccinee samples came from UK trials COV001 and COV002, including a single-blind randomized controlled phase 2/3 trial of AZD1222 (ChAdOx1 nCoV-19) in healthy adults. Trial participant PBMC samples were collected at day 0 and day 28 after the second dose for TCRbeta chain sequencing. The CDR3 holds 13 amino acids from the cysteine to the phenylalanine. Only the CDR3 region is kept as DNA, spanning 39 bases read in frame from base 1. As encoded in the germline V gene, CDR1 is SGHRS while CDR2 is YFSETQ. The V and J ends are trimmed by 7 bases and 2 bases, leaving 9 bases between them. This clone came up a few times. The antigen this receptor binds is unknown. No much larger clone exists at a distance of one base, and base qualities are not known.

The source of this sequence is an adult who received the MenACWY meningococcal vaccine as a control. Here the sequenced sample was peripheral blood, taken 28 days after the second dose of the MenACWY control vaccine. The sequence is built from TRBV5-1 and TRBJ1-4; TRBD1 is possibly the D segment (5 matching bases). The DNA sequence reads TGCGCCAGCGGCAAGGGGACTAATGAAAAACTGTTTTTT. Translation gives CASGKGTNEKLFF.